The source of this T cell receptor (beta chain) is a study of T cells after yellow fever vaccination. Study context: Fractions of low cell number were prepared using SMART-Seq v4 Ultra Low Input. Study observations and caveats: Most clones from primary vaccination resurfaced after the booster (approximately 96% CD4, around 90% CD8). On re-exposure, the response was weaker but peaked faster, at day 5 versus 15.

Remarks on this clonotype: Its target is not known.

Using its own MiXCR run on the 5' RACE reads, TCRdb lists one record per CDR3 protein. The sample carries approximately 550,000 distinct CDR3 sequences, roughly 14% recorded once. There are 17 residues in the CDR3. V shed 0 bases and J shed 4 bases, with 18 bases lying between them. Germline lookup yields CDR1 DFQATT and CDR2 SNEGSKA (reference sequence). The gene calls are TRBV20-1 and TRBJ2-2, with unresolved D. This clonotype originated in a young man who received the YFV17D yellow fever vaccine. Source: PBMCs, taken on the day of the yellow fever booster vaccination. In nucleotides, the CDR3 is TGCAGTGCTAGAGATCTTTTTGCTGGGTCAGGCACCGGGGAGCTGTTTTTT. As protein: CSARDLFAGSGTGELFF.